This TCR beta chain emerged from a study of cytotoxic CD8 clonotypes in ibrutinib-treated CLL. Profiled with immunoSEQ multiplex PCR; TCRdb holds only in-frame clones, not every one. The sample holds around 140,000 clones, approximately 75% seen once. This clone was seen a handful of times. Germline V gene lookup returns CDR1 SGHTA and CDR2 FQGNSA. The V segment lost 10 bases and the J segment 5 bases; nucleotides outside the gene matches: 11. The CDR3 spans 14 residues. The TCR comes from a human donor with chronic lymphocytic leukemia. The V gene is TRBV7-2, the J gene TRBJ2-1; 7 bases are shared with TRBD2. Sequences were derived from PBMCs, sampled after 12 months of ibrutinib treatment. In nucleotides, the CDR3 is TGTGCCACCACTACCGGGAGGCTCAACAATGAGCAGTTCTTC. This gives the protein CATTTGRLNNEQFF.